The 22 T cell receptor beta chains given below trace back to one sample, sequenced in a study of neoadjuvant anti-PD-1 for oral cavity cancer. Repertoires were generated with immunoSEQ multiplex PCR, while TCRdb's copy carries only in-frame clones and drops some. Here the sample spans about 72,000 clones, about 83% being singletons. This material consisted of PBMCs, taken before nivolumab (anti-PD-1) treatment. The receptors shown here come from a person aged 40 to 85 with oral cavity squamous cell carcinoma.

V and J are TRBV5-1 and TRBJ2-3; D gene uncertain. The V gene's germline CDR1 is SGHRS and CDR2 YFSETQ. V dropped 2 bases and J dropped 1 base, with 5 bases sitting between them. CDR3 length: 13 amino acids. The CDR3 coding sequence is TGCGCCAGCAGCTTATCCGGCACAGATACGCAGTATTTT. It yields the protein CASSLSGTDTQYF.

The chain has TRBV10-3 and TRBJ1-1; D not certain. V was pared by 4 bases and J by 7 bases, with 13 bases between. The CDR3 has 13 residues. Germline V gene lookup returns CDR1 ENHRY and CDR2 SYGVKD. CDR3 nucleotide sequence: TGTGCCATCAGTGGAGTAGGACGGCGTGAAGCTTTCTTT. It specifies CAISGVGRREAFF.

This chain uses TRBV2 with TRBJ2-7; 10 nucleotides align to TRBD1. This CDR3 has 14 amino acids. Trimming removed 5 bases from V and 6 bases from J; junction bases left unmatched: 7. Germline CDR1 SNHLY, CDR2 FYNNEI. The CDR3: CASSPGQGFSEQYF. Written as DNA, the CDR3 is TGTGCCAGCAGTCCGGGACAGGGGTTTTCCGAGCAGTACTTC.

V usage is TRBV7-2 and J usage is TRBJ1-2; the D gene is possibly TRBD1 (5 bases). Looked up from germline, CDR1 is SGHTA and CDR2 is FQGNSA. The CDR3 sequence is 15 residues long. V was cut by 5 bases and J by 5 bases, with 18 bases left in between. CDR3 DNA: TGTGCCAGCAGCCCTTTCTCCGGGCAGGGATATGGCTACACCTTC. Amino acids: CASSPFSGQGYGYTF.

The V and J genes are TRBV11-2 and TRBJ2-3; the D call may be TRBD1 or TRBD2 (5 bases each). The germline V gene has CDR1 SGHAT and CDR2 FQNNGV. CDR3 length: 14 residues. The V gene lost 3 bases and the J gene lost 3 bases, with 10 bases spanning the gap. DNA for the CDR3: TGTGCCAGCAGCTTGGGACCATCTACAGATACGCAGTATTTT. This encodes CASSLGPSTDTQYF.

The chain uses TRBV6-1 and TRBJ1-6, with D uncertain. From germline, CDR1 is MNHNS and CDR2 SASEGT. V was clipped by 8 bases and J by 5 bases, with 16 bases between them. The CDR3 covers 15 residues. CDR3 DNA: TGTGCCAGCCCCGCACGACGTGGGGATAATTCACCCCTCCACTTT. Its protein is CASPARRGDNSPLHF.

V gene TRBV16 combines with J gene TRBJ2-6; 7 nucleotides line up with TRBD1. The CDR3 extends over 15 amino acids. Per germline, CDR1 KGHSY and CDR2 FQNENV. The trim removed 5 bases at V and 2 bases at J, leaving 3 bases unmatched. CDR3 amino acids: CASSKTGAGANVLTF. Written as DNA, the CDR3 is TGTGCCAGCAGCAAAACAGGGGCTGGGGCCAACGTCCTGACTTTC.

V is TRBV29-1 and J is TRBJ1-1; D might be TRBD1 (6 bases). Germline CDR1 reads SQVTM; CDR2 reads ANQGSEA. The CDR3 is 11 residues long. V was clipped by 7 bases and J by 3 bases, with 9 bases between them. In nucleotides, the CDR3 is TGCAGCGGGGACACTTACACTGAAGCTTTCTTT. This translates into CSGDTYTEAFF.

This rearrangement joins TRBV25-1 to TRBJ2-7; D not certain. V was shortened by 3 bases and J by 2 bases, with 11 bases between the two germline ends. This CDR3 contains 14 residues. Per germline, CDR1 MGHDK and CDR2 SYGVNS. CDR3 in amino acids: CASSDATVTYEQYF. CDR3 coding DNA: TGTGCCAGCAGTGATGCTACGGTGACCTACGAGCAGTACTTC.

The CDR3 coding sequence is TGTGCCAGTAGTATAGACGGCAATGACAATCAGCCCCAGCATTTT. Its protein is CASSIDGNDNQPQHF. The V call is TRBV19, the J call TRBJ1-5; D unresolved. This CDR3 is built from 15 residues. Per germline, CDR1 LNHDA and CDR2 SQIVND (reference sequence). V lost 0 bases and J 3 bases, leaving 9 bases between the germline ends.

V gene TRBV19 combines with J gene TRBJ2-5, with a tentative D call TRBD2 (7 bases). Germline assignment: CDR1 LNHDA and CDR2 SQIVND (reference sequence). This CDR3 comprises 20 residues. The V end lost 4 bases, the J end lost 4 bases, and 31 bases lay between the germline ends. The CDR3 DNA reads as TGTGCCAGTAGTAACGGACAGTGGGCACGAGGGAGGGCGGACCGAGAGACCCAGTACTTC. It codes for CASSNGQWARGRADRETQYF.

CDR3 sequence: CAIEAGHGYTF. The CDR3 bases are TGTGCCATTGAGGCTGGCCATGGCTACACCTTC. The chain recombines TRBV10-3 with TRBJ1-2; D gene uncertain. The germline V gene encodes CDR1 ENHRY and CDR2 SYGVKD. This CDR3 contains 11 residues. V gave up 9 bases and J gave up 6 bases, with 11 bases separating them.

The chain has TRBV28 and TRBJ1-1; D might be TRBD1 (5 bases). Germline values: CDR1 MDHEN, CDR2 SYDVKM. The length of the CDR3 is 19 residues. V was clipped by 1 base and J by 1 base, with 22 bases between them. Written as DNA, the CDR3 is TGTGCCAGCAGTTTATCCTATCTAGCCTCGACAGCCAAGAACACTGAAGCTTTCTTT. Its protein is CASSLSYLASTAKNTEAFF.

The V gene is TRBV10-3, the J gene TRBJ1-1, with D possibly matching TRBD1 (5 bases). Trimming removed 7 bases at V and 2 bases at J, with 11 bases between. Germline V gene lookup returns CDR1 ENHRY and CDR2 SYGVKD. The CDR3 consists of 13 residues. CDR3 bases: TGTGCCATCAACGGAGGGACTAACACTGAAGCTTTCTTT. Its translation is CAINGGTNTEAFF.

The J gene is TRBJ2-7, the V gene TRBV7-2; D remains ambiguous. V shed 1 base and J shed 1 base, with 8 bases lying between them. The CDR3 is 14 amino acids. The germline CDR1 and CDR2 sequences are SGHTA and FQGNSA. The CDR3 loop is CASSLVPSSYEQYF. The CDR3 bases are TGTGCCAGCAGCTTAGTACCATCATCCTACGAGCAGTACTTC.

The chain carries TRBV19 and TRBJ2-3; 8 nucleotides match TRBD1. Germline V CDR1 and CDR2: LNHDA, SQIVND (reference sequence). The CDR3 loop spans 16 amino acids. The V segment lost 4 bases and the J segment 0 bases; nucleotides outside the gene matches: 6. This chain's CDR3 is CASSKVGTGSTDTQYF. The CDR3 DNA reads TGTGCCAGTAGTAAGGTGGGGACAGGAAGCACAGATACGCAGTATTTT.

Written as DNA, the CDR3 is TGCGCCAGCAGCCAAGGGGTTGGGCAGTTCTTC. It translates to CASSQGVGQFF. This sequence joins TRBV4-1 and TRBJ2-1; D gene unclear. This CDR3 comprises 11 residues. The germline gives CDR1 MGHRA, CDR2 YSYEKL. Trimming shortened V by 1 base and J by 12 bases, and 7 bases separated the two germline ends.

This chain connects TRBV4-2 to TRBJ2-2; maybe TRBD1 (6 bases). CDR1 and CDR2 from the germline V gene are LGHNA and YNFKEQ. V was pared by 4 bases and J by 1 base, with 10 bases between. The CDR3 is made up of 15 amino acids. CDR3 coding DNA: TGTGCCAGCAGCCCCGGCAGGGGGAACACCGGGGAGCTGTTTTTT. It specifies CASSPGRGNTGELFF.

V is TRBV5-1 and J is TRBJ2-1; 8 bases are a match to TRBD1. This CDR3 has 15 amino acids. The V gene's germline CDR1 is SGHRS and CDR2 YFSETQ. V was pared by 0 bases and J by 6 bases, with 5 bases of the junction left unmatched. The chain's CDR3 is CASSLGQGAGNEQFF. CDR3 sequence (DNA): TGCGCCAGCAGCTTGGGGCAGGGGGCCGGCAATGAGCAGTTCTTC.

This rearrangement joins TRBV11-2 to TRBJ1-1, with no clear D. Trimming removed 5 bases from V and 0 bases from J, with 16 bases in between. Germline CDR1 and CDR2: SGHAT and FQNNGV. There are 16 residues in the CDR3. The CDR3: CASSRPGSGMNTEAFF. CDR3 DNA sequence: TGTGCCAGCAGCCGACCCGGCAGCGGCATGAACACTGAAGCTTTCTTT.

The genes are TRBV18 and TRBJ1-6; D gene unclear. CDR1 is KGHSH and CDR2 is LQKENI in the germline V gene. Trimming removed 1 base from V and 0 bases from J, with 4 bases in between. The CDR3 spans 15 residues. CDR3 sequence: CASSPQDSYNSPLHF. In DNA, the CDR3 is TGTGCCAGCTCACCACAGGACTCCTATAATTCACCCCTCCACTTT.

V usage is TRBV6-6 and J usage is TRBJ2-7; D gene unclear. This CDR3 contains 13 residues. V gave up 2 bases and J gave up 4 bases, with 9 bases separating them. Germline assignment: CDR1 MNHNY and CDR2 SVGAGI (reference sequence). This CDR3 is CASSYGKTYEQYF. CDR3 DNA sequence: TGTGCCAGCAGTTACGGGAAAACTTACGAGCAGTACTTC.